Presented here are 20 T cell receptor beta chains from one specimen sequenced in a study of CD8+CD57+ T cells in acquired aplastic anemia. Genomic DNA served as template for TCR beta VDJ and CDR3 profiling. TCRdb reprocessed the reads with MiXCR, giving one entry per CDR3 protein. The sample consists of about 120,000 distinct CDR3 sequences, 58% of them appearing once. Sequencing was done on patients that had shown CD8+CD57+ cell expansion by flow cytometry. The sequencing input was sorted CD4+, CD8+, or CD8+CD57+ T cells (not recorded which) from PBMCs. The receptors shown here come from a human donor with aplastic anemia.

CDR3 residues: CASSLAARGGNTIYF. In nucleotides, the CDR3 is TGTGCCAGCAGTTTAGCGGCCCGTGGTGGAAACACCATATATTTT. The chain has TRBV12-3 or TRBV12-4 and TRBJ1-3, with D unresolved. The V end was cut by 0 bases, the J end by 3 bases, with 9 bases between. The length of the CDR3 is 15 residues.

The chain is built from TRBV19 and TRBJ2-5; 15 nucleotides align to TRBD2. Germline V lookup: CDR1 LNHDA, CDR2 SQIVND (reference sequence). This CDR3 has 19 residues. J gave up 0 bases and V 1 base, and 6 bases lay outside the gene matches. The CDR3 region has the DNA TGTGCCAGTAGTATAGCCCCGGGGACTAGCGGGGGGTACCAAGAGACCCAGTACTTC. Translating it yields CASSIAPGTSGGYQETQYF.

V gene TRBV12-3 or TRBV12-4 combines with J gene TRBJ1-1; no clear D. The ends were cut back, 2 bases at V and 1 base at J, with 5 bases in the middle. The CDR3 has 13 residues. The CDR3 protein is CASSLPENTEAFF. The CDR3 DNA is TGTGCCAGCAGTTTACCCGAGAACACTGAAGCTTTCTTT.

This clonotype has only a few counts. This chain uses TRBV11-1 with TRBJ2-7; TRBD2 matches 10 bases. This CDR3 contains 16 residues. In germline, CDR1 is SGHAT, CDR2 FQDESV (reference sequence). Germline trimming cut 1 base from V and 3 bases from J; bases unmatched to any gene: 6. The CDR3 sequence: CASSLVAGGTYYEQYF. The CDR3 DNA reads TGTGCCAGCAGCTTAGTAGCGGGAGGAACTTACTACGAGCAGTACTTC.

This clonotype was counted at least ten times. The genes are TRBV12-3 or TRBV12-4 and TRBJ1-1, with TRBD1 as a possible D gene (5 bases). The CDR3 length is 14 residues. Between the trimmed V and J ends, which lost 7 bases and 4 bases, there was a span of 16 bases. CDR3 residues: CASTLKLGGTEAFF. CDR3 DNA sequence: TGTGCCAGCACCCTGAAGTTGGGGGGCACTGAAGCTTTCTTT.

This chain connects TRBV7-8 to TRBJ2-7, with 10 positions matching TRBD1. This CDR3 spans 14 amino acids. Germline CDR1 reads SGHVS; CDR2 reads FQNEAQ. The junction had 6 bases not matched to a gene; V was cut back by 6 bases and J by 4 bases. The CDR3 DNA reads as TGTGCCAGCAGACCGGGACAGGGGTTATACGAGCAGTACTTC. As protein: CASRPGQGLYEQYF.

This chain connects TRBV19 to TRBJ1-5, with TRBD1 matching over 8 bases. This CDR3 region has 16 residues. V lost 5 bases and J lost 4; bases outside the gene matches: 10. The germline V gene encodes CDR1 LNHDA and CDR2 SQIVND (reference sequence). The CDR3 protein is CASSSRQGPGNQPQHF. The CDR3 nucleotides are TGTGCCAGTAGTTCCCGACAGGGGCCGGGGAATCAGCCCCAGCATTTT.

V usage is TRBV7-2 and J usage is TRBJ2-5; 10 bases agree with TRBD2. Germline V gene data show CDR1 as SGHTA and CDR2 as FQGNSA. After removal of 2 bases from V and 2 bases from J, the junction contained 2 bases not matched to a gene. The CDR3 covers 15 residues. This CDR3 reads CASSLWGLAQETQYF. In DNA, the CDR3 is TGTGCCAGCAGCTTATGGGGACTAGCGCAAGAGACCCAGTACTTC.

This chain links TRBV7-6 with TRBJ1-1; D call uncertain. V lost 4 bases, J lost 2 bases, and 8 bases lay in between. CDR1 is SGHVS and CDR2 is FNYEAQ in the germline V gene. The CDR3 has 13 amino acids. The CDR3 nucleotides are TGTGCCAGCAGCTCCAAGAGCAACACTGAAGCTTTCTTT. Translation: CASSSKSNTEAFF. Drawing the rest from reference TRBV7-6 and TRBJ1-1, the complete variable domain is GAGVSQSPRYKVTKRGQDVALRCDPISGHVSLYWYRQALGQGPEFLTYFNYEAQQDKSGLPNDRFSAERPEGSISTLTIQRTEQRDSAMYRCASSSKSNTEAFFGQGTRLTVV.

Only a few counts were recorded for this clonotype. The chain combines TRBV7-8 with TRBJ1-5; D not resolved. Germline V gene sequence: CDR1 SGHVS, CDR2 FQNEAQ. This CDR3 contains 12 residues. Trimming pared 1 base from V and 6 bases from J, leaving 4 bases between. In nucleotides, the CDR3 is TGTGCCAGCAGCTTAGATGCTCAGCCCCAGCATTTT. This gives the protein CASSLDAQPQHF.

The chain uses TRBV24-1 and TRBJ2-7, with D uncertain. The CDR3 is made up of 12 amino acids. In germline, CDR1 is KGHDR, CDR2 SFDVKD. DNA of the CDR3: TGTGCCAATAACTCAAAACGGGCCAGTCCTCTAGTC. Its translation: CANNSKRASPLV.

This chain uses TRBV6-4 with TRBJ2-3, with D perhaps matching TRBD1 or TRBD2 (6 bases each). V shed 6 bases and J shed 0 bases, with 10 bases lying between them. This CDR3 comprises 14 residues. Germline-derived CDR1 and CDR2 are MRHNA and SNTAGT. The CDR3 DNA sequence: TGTGCCAGCAGGAGGGGGGATAGCACAGATACGCAGTATTTT. Amino acids: CASRRGDSTDTQYF.

This chain links TRBV25-1 with TRBJ2-3; 10 bases line up with TRBD1. J was trimmed by 4 bases and V by 1 base; bases with no gene match: 11. The CDR3 spans 18 residues. Germline V gene lookup returns CDR1 MGHDK and CDR2 SYGVNS. CDR3: CASSEFTGTGDGADTQYF. The CDR3 DNA reads TGTGCCAGCAGTGAATTCACCGGGACAGGGGATGGCGCAGATACGCAGTATTTT.

To note about this clonotype: A much more abundant neighbour one base away suggests this may be a read error. The chain uses TRBV5-8 and TRBJ2-3; D is undetermined. The CDR3 covers 12 residues. V was clipped by 4 bases and J by 9 bases, with 12 bases between them. Germline CDR1 and CDR2: SGHTS and YDEGEE. The CDR3 nucleotides read TGTGCCAGCAGCGATTATAAGGAGACGCAGTATTTT. This sequence encodes CASSDYKETQYF.

In its sample, this clonotype was seen many times. The rearrangement uses TRBV7-9 and TRBJ1-1; D might be TRBD1 (6 bases). This CDR3 contains 14 residues. Per germline, CDR1 SEHNR and CDR2 FQNEAQ (reference sequence). The germline V and J ends were trimmed by 6 bases and 6 bases, with 17 bases remaining between them. CDR3 nucleotide sequence: TGTGCCAGCAGACGCGCGGGGGGCGCAGCTGAAGCTTTCTTT. Protein product: CASRRAGGAAEAFF.

This chain links TRBV4-3 with TRBJ1-3; the D gene is possibly TRBD1 (5 bases). In germline, CDR1 is LGHNA, CDR2 YSLEER. The CDR3 covers 16 residues. V lost 2 bases and J lost 0, with 11 bases in between. CDR3 sequence (DNA): TGCGCCAGCAGCCAATACGACACAGGCTCTGGAAACACCATATATTTT. Its translation is CASSQYDTGSGNTIYF.

This clonotype appeared many times. The chain combines TRBV20-1 with TRBJ2-5; either TRBD1 or TRBD2 may fit D (5 bases each). Germline V lookup: CDR1 DFQATT, CDR2 SNEGSKA (reference sequence). The V end lost 1 base, the J end lost 4 bases, and 7 bases lay between the germline ends. This CDR3 spans 12 amino acids. CDR3 loop: CSARVGTETQYF. DNA for the CDR3: TGCAGTGCTAGAGTGGGGACAGAGACCCAGTACTTC.

The genes are TRBV6-2 or TRBV6-3 and TRBJ2-1, with 10 positions matching TRBD2. The CDR3 contains 17 residues. Germline CDR1 reads MNHEY; CDR2 reads SVGEGT. V lost 2 bases, J lost 2 bases, and 6 bases stayed unmatched. The CDR3 region has the DNA TGTGCCAGCAGTTACATGGCTAGCGGGGGCCCCTACAATGAGCAGTTCTTC. Its translation: CASSYMASGGPYNEQFF.

The chain has TRBV20-1 and TRBJ2-7; 13 bases are shared with TRBD2. There are 15 residues in the CDR3. Germline trimming cut 5 bases from V and 3 bases from J; bases unmatched to any gene: 7. Germline CDR1 DFQATT, CDR2 SNEGSKA (reference sequence). The CDR3 DNA is TGCAGTGCTCGACTAGCGGGGGGTAGGGGCTACGAGCAGTACTTC. Protein product: CSARLAGGRGYEQYF.

This clonotype showed up many times. The chain is built from TRBV25-1 and TRBJ2-1, with 7 bases identical to TRBD2. CDR3 length: 16 residues. CDR1 is MGHDK, CDR2 SYGVNS, per germline. Unmatched junction bases numbered 11, after V lost 5 bases and J lost 4 bases. CDR3 in DNA: TGTGCCAGCAGTTTTCCGTCCCAGCGGGGATACAATGAGCAGTTCTTC. Residues: CASSFPSQRGYNEQFF.